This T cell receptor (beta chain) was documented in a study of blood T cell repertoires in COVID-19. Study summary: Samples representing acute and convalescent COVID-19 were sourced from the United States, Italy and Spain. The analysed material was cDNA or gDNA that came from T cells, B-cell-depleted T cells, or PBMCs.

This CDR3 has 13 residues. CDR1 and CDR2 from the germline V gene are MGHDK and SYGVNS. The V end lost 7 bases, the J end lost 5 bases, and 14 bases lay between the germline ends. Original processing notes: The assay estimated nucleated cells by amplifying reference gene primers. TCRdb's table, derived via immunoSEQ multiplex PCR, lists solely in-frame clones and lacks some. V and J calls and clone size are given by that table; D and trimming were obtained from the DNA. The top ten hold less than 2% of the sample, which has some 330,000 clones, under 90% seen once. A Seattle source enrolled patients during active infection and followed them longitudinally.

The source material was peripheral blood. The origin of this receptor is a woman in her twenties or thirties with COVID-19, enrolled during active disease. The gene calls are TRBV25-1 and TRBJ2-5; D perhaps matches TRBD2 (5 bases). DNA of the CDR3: TGTGCCAGCACCCTACACGGCGGGGAGACCCAGTACTTC. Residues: CASTLHGGETQYF. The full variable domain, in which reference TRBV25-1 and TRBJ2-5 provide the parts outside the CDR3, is EADIYQTPRYLVIGTGKKITLECSQTMGHDKMYWYQQDPGMELHLIHYSYGVNSTEKGDLSSESTVSRIRTEHFPLTLESARPSHTSQYLCASTLHGGETQYFGPGTRLLVL.